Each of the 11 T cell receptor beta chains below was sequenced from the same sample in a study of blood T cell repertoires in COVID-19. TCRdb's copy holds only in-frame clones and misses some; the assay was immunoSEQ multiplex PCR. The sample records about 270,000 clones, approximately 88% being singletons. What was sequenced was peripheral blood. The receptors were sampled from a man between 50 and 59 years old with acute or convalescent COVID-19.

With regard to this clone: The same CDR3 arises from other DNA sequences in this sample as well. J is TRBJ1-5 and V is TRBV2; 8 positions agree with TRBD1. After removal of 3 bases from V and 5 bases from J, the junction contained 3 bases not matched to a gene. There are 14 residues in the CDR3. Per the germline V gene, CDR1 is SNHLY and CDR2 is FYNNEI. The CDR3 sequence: CASSDGQGYQPQHF. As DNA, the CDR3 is TGTGCCAGCAGTGACGGACAGGGATATCAGCCCCAGCATTTT.

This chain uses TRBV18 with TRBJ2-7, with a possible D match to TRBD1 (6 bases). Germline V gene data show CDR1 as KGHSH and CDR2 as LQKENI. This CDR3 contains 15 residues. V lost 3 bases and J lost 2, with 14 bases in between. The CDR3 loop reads CASSPGTGQTYEQYF. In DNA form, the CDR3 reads TGTGCCAGCTCACCGGGAACAGGGCAAACCTACGAGCAGTACTTC.

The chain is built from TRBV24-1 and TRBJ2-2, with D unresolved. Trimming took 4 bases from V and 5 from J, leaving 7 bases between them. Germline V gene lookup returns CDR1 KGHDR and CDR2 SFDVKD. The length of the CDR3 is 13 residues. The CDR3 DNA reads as TGTGCCACCAGTGACAGTGATACCGGGGAGCTGTTTTTT. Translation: CATSDSDTGELFF.

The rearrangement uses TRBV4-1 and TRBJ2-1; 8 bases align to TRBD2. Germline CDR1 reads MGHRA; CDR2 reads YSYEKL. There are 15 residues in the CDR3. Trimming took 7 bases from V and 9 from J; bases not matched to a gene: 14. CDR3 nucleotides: TGCGCCAGCAAGGGTAGCGGGGCTTGGGGTGGTGAGCAGTTCTTC. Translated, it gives CASKGSGAWGGEQFF.

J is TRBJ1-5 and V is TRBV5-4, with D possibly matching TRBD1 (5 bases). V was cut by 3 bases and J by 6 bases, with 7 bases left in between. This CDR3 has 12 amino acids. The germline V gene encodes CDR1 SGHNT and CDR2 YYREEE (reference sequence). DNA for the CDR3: TGTGCCAGCAGCTCCCAGGGTCAGCCCCAGCATTTT. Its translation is CASSSQGQPQHF.

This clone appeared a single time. CDR3 sequence (DNA): TGTGCCAGCCCGGGGGGGCCCTACAATGAGCAGTTCTTC. Protein: CASPGGPYNEQFF. This chain connects TRBV2 to TRBJ2-1, with TRBD2 matching over 8 bases. V lost 8 bases, J lost 2 bases, and 2 bases stayed unmatched. Per the germline V gene, CDR1 is SNHLY and CDR2 is FYNNEI. The CDR3 is made up of 13 amino acids.

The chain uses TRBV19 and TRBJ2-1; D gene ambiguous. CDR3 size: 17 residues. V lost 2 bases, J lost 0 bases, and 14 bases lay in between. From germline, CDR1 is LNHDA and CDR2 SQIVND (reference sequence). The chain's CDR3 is CASSIPRHLSSYNEQFF. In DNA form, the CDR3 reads TGTGCCAGTAGTATACCCAGACACTTAAGCTCCTACAATGAGCAGTTCTTC.

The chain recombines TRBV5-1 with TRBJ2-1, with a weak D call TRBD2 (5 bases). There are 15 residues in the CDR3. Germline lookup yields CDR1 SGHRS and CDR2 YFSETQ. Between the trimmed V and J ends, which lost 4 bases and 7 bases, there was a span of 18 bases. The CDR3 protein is CASSRTDGPGNEQFF. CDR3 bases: TGCGCCAGCAGCAGAACAGACGGTCCGGGGAATGAGCAGTTCTTC.

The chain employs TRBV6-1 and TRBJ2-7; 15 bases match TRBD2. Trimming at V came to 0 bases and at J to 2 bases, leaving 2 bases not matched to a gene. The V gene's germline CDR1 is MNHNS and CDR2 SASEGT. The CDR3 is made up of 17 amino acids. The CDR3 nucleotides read TGTGCCAGCAGTGAAGCGGGACTAGCGGGGGGTCCCTACGAGCAGTACTTC. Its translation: CASSEAGLAGGPYEQYF.

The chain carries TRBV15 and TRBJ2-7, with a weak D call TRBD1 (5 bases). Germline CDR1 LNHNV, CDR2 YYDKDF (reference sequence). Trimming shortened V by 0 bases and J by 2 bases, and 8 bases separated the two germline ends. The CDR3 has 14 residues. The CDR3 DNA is TGTGCCACCAGCAGAGAGGGCAGGGCCTACGAGCAGTACTTC. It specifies CATSREGRAYEQYF.

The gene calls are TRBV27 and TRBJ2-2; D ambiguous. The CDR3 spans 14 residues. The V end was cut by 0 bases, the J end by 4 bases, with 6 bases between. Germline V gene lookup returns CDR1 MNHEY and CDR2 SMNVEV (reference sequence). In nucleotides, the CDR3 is TGTGCCAGCAGTTTATCGAGACTCACCGGGGAGCTGTTTTTT. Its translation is CASSLSRLTGELFF.